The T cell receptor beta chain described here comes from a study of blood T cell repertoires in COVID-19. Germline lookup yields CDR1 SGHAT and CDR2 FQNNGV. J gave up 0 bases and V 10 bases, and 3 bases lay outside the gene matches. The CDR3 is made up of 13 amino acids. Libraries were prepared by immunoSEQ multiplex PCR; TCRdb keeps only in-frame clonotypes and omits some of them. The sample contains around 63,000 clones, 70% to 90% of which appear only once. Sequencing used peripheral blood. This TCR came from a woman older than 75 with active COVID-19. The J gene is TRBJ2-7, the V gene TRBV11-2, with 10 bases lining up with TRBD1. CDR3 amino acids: CATRTGGSYEQYF. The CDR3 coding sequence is TGTGCCACCCGGACAGGGGGCTCCTACGAGCAGTACTTC.